Listed here is a single T cell receptor (beta chain). The data belong to a study of T cell changes during pregnancy in multiple sclerosis. The assay was immunoSEQ multiplex PCR, and TCRdb's table has in-frame clones only and misses some. The data contain around 88,000 clones, almost 95% of them singletons. Sequencing was performed on peripheral blood, taken in the first trimester of pregnancy. This clonotype was obtained from a female donor with multiple sclerosis, enrolled in a pregnancy study.

In DNA, the CDR3 is TGTGCCAGCAACCCGGGACTAAAAGAGACCCAGTACTTC. Encoded protein: CASNPGLKETQYF. This chain connects TRBV2 to TRBJ2-5, with TRBD2 matching 7 bases. Trimming cost V 7 bases and J 3 bases; bases outside gene matches: 5. The CDR3 is 13 residues long. CDR1 is SNHLY and CDR2 is FYNNEI in the germline V gene.